The T cell receptor (beta chain) described here comes from a study of cytomegalovirus exposure and HLA in healthy donors. Turning to the study itself: A previous analysis identified approximately 120 million unique TCR beta sequences derived from some 170 million T cells.

In germline, CDR1 is SSHAT, CDR2 FNYEAQ (reference sequence). CDR3 size: 15 residues. The PCR employed 60 Vbeta primers together with 13 Jbeta primers. Measured with immunoSEQ multiplex PCR; TCRdb has only the in-frame clones, and not every one. The table records 200,000 or so clones, 82% of them present only once. About this clone: The junction departs from germline at one end; a sequencing error may be responsible.

J is TRBJ2-5 and V is TRBV7-7; 9 bases map to TRBD1. The sample comprised PBMCs. The sequence derives from a boy between 2 and 10 years old in good health and CMV-seronegative. This chain's CDR3 is CASSPGTGPQETQYF. The CDR3 bases are TGTGCTAGCAGCCCGGGGACAGGGCCCCAAGAGACCCAGTACTTC.